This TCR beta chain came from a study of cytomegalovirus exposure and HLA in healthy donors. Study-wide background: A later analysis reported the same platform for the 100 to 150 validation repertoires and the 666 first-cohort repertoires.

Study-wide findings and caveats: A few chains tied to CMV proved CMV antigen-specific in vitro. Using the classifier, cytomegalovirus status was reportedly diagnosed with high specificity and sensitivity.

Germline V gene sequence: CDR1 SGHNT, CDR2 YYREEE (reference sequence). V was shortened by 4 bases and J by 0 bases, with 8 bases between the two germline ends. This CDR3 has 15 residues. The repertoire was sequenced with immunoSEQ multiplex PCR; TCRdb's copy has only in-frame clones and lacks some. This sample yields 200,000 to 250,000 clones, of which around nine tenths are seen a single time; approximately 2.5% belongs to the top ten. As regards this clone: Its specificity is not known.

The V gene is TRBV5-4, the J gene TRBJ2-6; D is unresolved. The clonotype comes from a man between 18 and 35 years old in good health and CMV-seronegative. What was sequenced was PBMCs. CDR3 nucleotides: TGTGCCAGCAGCCTTGGTAGCTCTGGGGCCAACGTCCTGACTTTC. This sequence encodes CASSLGSSGANVLTF.